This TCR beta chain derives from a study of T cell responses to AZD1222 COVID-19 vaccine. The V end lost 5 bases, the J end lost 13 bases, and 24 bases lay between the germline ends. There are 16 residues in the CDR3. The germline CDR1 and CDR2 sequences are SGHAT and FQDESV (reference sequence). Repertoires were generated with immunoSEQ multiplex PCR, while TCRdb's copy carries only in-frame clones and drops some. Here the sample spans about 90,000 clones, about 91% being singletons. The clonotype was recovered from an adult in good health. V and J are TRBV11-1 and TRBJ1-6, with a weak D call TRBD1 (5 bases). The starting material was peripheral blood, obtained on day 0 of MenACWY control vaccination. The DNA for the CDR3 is TGTGCCAGCAGCCTCGAAACCGGGACGGCCTCATCGCCCCTCCACTTT. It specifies CASSLETGTASSPLHF.